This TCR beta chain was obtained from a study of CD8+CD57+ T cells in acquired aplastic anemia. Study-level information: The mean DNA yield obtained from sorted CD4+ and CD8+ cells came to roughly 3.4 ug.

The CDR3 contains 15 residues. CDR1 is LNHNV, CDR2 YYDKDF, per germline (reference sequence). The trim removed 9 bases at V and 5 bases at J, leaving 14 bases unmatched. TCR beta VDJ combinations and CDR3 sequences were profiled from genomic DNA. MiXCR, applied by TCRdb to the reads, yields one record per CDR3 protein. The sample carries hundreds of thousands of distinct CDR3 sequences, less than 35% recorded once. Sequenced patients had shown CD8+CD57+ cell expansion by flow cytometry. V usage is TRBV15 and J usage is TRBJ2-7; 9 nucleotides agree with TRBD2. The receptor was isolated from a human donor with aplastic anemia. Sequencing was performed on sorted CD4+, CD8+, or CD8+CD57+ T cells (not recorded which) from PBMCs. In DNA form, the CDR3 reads TGTGCCACTCGTCTAGCGGGGTTTAGGGGGCACGAGCAGTACTTC. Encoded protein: CATRLAGFRGHEQYF.